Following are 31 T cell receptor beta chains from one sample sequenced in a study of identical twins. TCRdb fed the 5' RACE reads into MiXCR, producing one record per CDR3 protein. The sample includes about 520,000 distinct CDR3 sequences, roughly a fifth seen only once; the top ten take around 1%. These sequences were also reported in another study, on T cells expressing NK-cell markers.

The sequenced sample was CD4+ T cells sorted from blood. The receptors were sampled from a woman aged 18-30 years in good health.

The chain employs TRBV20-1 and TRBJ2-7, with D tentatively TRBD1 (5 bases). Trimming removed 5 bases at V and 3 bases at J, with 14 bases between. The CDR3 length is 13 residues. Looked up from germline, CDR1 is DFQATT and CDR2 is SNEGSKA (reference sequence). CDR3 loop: CSALGPQGYEQYF. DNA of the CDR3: TGCAGTGCTCTTGGACCTCAGGGCTACGAGCAGTACTTC.

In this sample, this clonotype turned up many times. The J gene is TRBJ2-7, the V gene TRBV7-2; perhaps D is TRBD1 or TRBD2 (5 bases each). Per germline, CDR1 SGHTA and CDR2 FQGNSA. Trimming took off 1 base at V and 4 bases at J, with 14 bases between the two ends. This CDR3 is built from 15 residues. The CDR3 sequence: CASSLVGGVWYEQYF. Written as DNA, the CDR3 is TGTGCCAGCAGCTTAGTTGGGGGAGTATGGTACGAGCAGTACTTC.

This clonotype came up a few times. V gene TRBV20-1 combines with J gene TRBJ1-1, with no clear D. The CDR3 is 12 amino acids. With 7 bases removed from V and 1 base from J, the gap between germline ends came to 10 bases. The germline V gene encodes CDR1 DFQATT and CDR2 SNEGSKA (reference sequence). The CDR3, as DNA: TGCAGTGGGTTGCGATGGAACACTGAAGCTTTCTTT. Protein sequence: CSGLRWNTEAFF.

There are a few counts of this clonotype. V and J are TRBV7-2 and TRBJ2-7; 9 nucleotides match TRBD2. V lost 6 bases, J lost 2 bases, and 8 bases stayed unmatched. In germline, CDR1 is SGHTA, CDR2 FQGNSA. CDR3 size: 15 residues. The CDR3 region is CASSRGTSLTYEQYF. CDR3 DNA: TGTGCCAGCAGTCGCGGGACTAGCCTCACCTACGAGCAGTACTTC.

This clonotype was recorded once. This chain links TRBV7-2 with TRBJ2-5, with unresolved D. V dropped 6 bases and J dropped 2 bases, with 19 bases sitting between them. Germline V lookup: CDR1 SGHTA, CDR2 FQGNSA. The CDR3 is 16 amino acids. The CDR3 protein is CASSRAESRRQETQYF. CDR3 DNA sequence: TGTGCCAGCAGTCGAGCCGAGTCACGGAGACAAGAGACCCAGTACTTC.

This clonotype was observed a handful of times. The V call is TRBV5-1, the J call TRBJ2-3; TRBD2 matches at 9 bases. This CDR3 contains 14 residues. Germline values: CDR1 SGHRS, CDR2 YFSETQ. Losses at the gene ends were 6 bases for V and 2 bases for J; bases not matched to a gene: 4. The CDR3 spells CASISGGSTDTQYF. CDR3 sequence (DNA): TGCGCCAGCATAAGCGGGGGGTCCACAGATACGCAGTATTTT.

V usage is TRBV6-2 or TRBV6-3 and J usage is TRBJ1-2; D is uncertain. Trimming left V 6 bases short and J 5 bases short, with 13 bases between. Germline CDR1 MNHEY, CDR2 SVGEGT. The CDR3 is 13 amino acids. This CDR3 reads CASSPRMIYGYTF. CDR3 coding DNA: TGTGCCAGCAGCCCCCGCATGATTTATGGCTACACCTTC.

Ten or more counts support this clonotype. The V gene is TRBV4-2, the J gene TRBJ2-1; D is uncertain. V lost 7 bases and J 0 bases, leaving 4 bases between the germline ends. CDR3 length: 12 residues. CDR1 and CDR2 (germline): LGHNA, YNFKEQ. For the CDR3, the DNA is TGTGCCAGCAAGTCCTCCTACAATGAGCAGTTCTTC. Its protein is CASKSSYNEQFF.

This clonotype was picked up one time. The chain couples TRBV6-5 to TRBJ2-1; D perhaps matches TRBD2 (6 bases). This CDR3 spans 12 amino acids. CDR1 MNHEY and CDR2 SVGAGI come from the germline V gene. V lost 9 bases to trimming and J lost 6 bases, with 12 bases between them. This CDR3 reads CASRDSVNEQFF. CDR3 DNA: TGTGCCAGTCGGGACTCAGTCAATGAGCAGTTCTTC.

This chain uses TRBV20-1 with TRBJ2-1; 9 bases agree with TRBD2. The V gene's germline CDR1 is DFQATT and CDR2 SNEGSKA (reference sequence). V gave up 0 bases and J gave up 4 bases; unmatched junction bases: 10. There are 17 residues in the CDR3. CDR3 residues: CSARDPAASGNYNEQFF. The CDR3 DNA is TGCAGTGCTAGAGATCCAGCCGCTAGCGGGAATTACAATGAGCAGTTCTTC.

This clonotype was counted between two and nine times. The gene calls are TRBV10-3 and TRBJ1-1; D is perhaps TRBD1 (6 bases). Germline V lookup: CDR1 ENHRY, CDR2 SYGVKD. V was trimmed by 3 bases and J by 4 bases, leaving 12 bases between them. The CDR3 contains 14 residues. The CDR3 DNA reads TGTGCCATCAGTGATCGGGGGCCCGTCACTGAAGCTTTCTTT. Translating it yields CAISDRGPVTEAFF.

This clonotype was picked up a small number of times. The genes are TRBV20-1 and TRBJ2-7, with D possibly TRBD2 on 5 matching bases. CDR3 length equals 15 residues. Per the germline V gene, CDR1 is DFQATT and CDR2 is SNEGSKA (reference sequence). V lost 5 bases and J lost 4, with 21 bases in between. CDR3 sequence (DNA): TGCAGTGCTCCTAACCCGGCGGGTAATTTTTACGAGCAGTACTTC. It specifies CSAPNPAGNFYEQYF.

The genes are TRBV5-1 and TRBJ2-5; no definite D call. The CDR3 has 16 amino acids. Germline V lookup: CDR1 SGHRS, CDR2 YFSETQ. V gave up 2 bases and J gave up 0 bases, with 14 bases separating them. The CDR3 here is CASSLRRLTNQETQYF. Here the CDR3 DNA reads TGCGCCAGCAGCTTACGCAGGCTGACGAACCAAGAGACCCAGTACTTC.

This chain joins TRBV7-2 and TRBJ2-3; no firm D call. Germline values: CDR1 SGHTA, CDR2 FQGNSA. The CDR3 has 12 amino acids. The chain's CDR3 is CATQRVTDTQYF. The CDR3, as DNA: TGTGCGACCCAAAGGGTCACAGATACGCAGTATTTT.

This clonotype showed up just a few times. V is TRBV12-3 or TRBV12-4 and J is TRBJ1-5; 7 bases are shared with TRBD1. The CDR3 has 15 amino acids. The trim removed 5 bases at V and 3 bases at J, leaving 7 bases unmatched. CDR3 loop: CASSPATGYNQPQHF. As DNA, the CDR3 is TGTGCCAGCAGTCCGGCGACAGGGTACAATCAGCCCCAGCATTTT.

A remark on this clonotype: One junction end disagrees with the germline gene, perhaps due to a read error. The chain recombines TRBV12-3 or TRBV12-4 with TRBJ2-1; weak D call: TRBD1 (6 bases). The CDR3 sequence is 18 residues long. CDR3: CTSSSPPGGGGSYNEQFF. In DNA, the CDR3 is TGTACCAGCAGTTCCCCCCCGGGTGGGGGCGGTTCCTACAATGAGCAGTTCTTC.

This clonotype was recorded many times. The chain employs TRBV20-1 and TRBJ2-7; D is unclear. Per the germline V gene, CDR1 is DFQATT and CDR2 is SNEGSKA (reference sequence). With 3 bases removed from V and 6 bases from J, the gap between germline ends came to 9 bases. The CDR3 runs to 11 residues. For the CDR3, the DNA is TGCAGTGCTAGTCGGCAGGCCGAGCAGTACTTC. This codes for CSASRQAEQYF.

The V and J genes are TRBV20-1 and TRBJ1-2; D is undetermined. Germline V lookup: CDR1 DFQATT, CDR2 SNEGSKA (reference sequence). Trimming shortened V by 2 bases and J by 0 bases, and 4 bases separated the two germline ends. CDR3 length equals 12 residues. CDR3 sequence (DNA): TGCAGTGCTAGACTACCTAACTATGGCTACACCTTC. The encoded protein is CSARLPNYGYTF.

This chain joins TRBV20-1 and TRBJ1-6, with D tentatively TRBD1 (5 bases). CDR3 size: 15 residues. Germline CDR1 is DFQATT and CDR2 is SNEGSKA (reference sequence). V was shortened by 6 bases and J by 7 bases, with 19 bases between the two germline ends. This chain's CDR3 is CSAPPSEGANSPLHF. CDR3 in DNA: TGCAGTGCCCCCCCCTCCGAAGGGGCCAATTCACCCCTCCACTTT.

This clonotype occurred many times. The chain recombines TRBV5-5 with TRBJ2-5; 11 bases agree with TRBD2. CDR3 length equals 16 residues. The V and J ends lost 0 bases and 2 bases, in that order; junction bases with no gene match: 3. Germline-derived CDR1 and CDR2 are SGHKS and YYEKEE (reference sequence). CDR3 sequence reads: CASSLEGLAVQETQYF. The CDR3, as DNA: TGTGCCAGCAGCTTGGAGGGACTAGCGGTTCAAGAGACCCAGTACTTC. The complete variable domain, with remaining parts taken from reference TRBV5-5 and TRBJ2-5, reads DAGVTQSPTHLIKTRGQQVTLRCSPISGHKSVSWYQQVLGQGPQFIFQYYEKEERGRGNFPDRFSARQFPNYSSELNVNALLLGDSALYLCASSLEGLAVQETQYFGPGTRLLVL.

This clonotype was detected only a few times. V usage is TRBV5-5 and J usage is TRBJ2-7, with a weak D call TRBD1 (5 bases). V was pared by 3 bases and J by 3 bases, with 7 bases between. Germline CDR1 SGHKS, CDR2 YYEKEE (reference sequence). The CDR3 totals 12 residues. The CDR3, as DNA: TGTGCCAGCAGCTCGGACAACTACGAGCAGTACTTC. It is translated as CASSSDNYEQYF.

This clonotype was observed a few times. The CDR3 spells CASSLGLAGGVQEQYF. The CDR3 nucleotides are TGTGCCAGCAGCCTAGGACTAGCGGGAGGGGTACAGGAGCAGTACTTC. The chain recombines TRBV12-3 or TRBV12-4 with TRBJ2-7, with 15 bases identical to TRBD2. The CDR3 covers 16 residues. J lost 7 bases, V lost 6 bases, and 10 bases had no gene match.

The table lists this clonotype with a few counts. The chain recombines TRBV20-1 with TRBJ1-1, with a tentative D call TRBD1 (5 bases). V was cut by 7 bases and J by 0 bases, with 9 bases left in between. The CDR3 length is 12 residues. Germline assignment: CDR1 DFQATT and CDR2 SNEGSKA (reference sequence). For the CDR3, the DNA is TGCAGTGTGGCCAGGGTGAACACTGAAGCTTTCTTT. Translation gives CSVARVNTEAFF.

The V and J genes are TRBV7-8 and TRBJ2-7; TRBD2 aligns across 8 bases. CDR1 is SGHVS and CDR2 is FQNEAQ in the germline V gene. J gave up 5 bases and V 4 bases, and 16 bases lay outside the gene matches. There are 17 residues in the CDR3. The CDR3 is CASSSYATSGSPDEQYF. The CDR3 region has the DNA TGTGCCAGCAGCTCCTACGCAACTAGCGGATCTCCTGACGAGCAGTACTTC.

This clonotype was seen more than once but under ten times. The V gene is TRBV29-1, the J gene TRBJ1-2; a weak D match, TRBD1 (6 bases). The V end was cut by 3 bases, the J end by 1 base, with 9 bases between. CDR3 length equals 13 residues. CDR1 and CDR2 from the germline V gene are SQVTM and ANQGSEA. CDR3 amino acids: CSVELDSNYGYTF. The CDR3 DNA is TGCAGCGTTGAGCTGGACAGTAACTATGGCTACACCTTC. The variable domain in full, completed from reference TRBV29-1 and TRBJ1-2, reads SAVISQKPSRDICQRGTSLTIQCQVDSQVTMMFWYRQQPGQSLTLIATANQGSEATYESGFVIDKFPISRPNLTFSTLTVSNMSPEDSSIYLCSVELDSNYGYTFGSGTRLTVV.

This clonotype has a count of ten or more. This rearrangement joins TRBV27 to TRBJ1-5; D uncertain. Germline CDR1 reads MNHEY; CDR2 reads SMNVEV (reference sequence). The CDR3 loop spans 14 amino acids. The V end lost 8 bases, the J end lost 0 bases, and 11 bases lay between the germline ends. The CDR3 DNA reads TGTGCCAGCGGAGACCTATATAGCAATCAGCCCCAGCATTTT. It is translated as CASGDLYSNQPQHF.

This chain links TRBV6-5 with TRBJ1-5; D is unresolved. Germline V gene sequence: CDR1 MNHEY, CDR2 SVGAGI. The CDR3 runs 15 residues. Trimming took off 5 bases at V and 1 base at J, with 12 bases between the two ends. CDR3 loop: CASSNWGSSNQPQHF. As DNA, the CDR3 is TGTGCCAGCAGTAACTGGGGTTCGAGCAATCAGCCCCAGCATTTT.

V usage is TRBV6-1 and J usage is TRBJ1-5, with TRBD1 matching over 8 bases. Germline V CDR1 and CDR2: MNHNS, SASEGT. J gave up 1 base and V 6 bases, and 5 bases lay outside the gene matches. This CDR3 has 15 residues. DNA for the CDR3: TGTGCCAGCAGCCAAACAGGGGGAAGCAATCAGCCCCAGCATTTT. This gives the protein CASSQTGGSNQPQHF.

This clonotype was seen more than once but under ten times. The CDR3: CASREGTYEQYF. The DNA of the CDR3 is TGTGCCAGCAGGGAGGGAACCTACGAGCAGTACTTC. The chain employs TRBV2 and TRBJ2-7; D is perhaps TRBD2 (6 bases). Germline CDR1 SNHLY, CDR2 FYNNEI. The CDR3 covers 12 residues. V dropped 6 bases and J dropped 2 bases, with 8 bases sitting between them.

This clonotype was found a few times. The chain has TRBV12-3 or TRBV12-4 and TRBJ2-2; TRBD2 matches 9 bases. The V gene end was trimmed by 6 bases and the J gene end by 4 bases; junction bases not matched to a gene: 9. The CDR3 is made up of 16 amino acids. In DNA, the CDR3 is TGTGCCAGCAGCCCTGGGACTAGCTATGGCACCGGGGAGCTGTTTTTT. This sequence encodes CASSPGTSYGTGELFF.

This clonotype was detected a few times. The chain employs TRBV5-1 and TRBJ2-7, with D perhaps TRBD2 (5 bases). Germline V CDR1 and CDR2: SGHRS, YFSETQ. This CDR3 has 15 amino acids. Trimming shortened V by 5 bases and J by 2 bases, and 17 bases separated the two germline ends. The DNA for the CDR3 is TGCGCCAGCAGTGATAGAGGGAGTCTCGCCTACGAGCAGTACTTC. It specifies CASSDRGSLAYEQYF.